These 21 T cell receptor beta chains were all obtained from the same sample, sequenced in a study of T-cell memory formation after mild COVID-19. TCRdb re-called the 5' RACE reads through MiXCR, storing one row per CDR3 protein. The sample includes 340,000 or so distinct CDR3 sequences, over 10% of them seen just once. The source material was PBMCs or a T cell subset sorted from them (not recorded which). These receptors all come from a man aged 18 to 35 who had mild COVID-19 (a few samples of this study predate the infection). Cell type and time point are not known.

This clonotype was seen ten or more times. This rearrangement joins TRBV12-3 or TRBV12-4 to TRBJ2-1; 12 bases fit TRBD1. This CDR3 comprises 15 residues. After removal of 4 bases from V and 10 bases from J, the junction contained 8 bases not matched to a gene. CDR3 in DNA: TGTGCCAGCAGTTCCCCGGGACAGGGGGCGAGGGAGCAGTTCTTC. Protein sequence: CASSSPGQGAREQFF.

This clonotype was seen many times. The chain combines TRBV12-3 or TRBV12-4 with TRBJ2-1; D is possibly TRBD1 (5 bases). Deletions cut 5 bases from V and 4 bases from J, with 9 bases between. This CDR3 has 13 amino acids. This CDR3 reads CASSRGSYNEQFF. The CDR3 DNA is TGTGCCAGCAGTAGGGGCAGTTACAATGAGCAGTTCTTC.

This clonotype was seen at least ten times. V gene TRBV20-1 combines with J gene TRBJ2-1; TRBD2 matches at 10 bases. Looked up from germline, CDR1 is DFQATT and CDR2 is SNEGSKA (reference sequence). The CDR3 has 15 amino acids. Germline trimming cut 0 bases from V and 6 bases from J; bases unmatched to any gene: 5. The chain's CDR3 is CSARDQSGGANEQFF. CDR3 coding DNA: TGCAGTGCTAGAGATCAGAGCGGGGGGGCCAATGAGCAGTTCTTC.

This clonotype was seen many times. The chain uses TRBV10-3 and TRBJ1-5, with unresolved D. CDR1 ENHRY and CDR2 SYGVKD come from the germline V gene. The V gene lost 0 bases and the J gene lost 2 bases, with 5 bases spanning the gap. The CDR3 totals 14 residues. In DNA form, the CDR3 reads TGTGCCATCAGTGAGTCGAAGGGCAATCAGCCCCAGCATTTT. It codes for CAISESKGNQPQHF.

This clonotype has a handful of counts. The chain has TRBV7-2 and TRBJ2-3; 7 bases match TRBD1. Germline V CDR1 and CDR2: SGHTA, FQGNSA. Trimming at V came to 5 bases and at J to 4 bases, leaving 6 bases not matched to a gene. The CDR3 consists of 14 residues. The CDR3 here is CASSIQGKPDTQYF. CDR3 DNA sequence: TGTGCCAGCAGCATACAGGGGAAGCCAGATACGCAGTATTTT.

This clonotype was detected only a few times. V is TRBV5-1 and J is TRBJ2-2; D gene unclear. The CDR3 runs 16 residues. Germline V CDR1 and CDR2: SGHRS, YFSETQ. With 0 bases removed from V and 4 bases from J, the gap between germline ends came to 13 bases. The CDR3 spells CASSLGHSELTGELFF. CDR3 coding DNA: TGCGCCAGCAGCTTGGGTCATTCGGAACTCACCGGGGAGCTGTTTTTT. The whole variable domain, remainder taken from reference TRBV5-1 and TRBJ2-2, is KAGVTQTPRYLIKTRGQQVTLSCSPISGHRSVSWYQQTPGQGLQFLFEYFSETQRNKGNFPGRFSGRQFSNSRSEMNVSTLELGDSALYLCASSLGHSELTGELFFGEGSRLTVL.

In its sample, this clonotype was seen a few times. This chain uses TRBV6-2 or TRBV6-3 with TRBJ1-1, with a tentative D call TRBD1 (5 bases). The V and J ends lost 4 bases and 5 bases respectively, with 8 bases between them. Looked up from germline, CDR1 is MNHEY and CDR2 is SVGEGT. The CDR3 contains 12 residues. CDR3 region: CASSWKGTEAFF. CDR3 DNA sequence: TGTGCCAGCAGTTGGAAGGGGACTGAAGCTTTCTTT.

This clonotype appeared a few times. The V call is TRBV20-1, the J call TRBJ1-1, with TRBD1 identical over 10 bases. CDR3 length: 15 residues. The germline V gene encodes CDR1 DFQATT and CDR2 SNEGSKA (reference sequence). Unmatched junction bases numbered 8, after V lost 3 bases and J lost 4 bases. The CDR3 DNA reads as TGCAGTGCTAGGGACAGGGGGGCGGCGGGCACTGAAGCTTTCTTT. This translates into CSARDRGAAGTEAFF.

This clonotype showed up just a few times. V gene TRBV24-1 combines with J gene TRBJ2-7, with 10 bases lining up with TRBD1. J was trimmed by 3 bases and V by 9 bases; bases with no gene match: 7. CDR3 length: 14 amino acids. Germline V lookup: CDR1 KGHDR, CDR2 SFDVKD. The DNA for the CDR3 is TGTGCCACCTCACCGGGACAGGGGAACTACGAGCAGTACTTC. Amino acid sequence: CATSPGQGNYEQYF.

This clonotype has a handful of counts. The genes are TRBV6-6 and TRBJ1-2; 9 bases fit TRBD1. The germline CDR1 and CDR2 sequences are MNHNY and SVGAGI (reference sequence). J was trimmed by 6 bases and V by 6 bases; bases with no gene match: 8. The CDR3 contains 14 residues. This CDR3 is CASRAWGQGDGYTF. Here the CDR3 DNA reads TGTGCCAGCAGAGCTTGGGGACAGGGTGATGGCTACACCTTC.

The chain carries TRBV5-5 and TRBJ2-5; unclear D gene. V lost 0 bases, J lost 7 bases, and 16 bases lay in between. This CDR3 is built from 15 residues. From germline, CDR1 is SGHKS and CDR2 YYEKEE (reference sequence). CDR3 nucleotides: TGTGCCAGCAGCTTGGGAGACACCTCCCCGGGGACCCAGTACTTC. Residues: CASSLGDTSPGTQYF.

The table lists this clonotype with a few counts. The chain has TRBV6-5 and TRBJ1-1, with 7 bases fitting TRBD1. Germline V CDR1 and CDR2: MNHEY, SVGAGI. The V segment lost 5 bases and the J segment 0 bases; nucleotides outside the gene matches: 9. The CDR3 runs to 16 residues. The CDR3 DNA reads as TGTGCCAGCAGTCCAATCAGGGGGGCGATGAACACTGAAGCTTTCTTT. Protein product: CASSPIRGAMNTEAFF.

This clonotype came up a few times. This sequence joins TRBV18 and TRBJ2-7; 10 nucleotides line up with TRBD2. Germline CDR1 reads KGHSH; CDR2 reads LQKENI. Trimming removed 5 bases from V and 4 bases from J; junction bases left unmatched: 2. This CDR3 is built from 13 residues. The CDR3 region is CASSATSGYEQYV. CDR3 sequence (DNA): TGTGCCAGCTCAGCGACTAGCGGGTACGAGCAGTACGTC.

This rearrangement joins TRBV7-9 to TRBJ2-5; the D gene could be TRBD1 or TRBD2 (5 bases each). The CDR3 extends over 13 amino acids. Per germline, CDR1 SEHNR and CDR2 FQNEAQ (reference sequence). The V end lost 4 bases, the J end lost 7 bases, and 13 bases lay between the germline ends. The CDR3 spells CASSSGLGGTQYF. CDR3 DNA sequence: TGTGCCAGCAGCTCGGGGCTGGGCGGGACCCAGTACTTC.

The CDR3 loop is CASSLSPSMVGTGELFF. The CDR3 coding sequence is TGTGCCAGCAGTTTATCGCCCTCGATGGTCGGCACCGGGGAGCTGTTTTTT. The chain combines TRBV12-3 or TRBV12-4 with TRBJ2-2; D is ambiguous. V was clipped by 2 bases and J by 4 bases, with 17 bases between them. This CDR3 contains 17 residues.

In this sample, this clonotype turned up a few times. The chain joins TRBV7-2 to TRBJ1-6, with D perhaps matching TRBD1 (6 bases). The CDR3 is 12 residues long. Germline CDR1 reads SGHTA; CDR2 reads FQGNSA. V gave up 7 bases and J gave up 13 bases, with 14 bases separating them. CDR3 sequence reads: CASTPFQGPLHF. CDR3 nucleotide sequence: TGTGCCAGCACCCCATTTCAGGGGCCCCTCCACTTT.

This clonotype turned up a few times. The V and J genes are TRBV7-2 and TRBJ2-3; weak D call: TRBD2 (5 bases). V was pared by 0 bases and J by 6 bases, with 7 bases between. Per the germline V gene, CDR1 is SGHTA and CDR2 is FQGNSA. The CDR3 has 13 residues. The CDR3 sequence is CASSLASGDTQYF. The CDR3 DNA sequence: TGTGCCAGCAGCTTAGCTTCGGGGGATACGCAGTATTTT.

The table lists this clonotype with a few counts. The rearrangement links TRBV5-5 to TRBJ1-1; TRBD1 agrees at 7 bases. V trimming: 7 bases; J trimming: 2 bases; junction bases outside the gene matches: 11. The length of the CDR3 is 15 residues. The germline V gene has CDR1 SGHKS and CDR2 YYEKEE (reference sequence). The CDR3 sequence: CASGGTEGSNTEAFF. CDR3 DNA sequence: TGTGCCAGCGGAGGGACAGAGGGTTCAAACACTGAAGCTTTCTTT.

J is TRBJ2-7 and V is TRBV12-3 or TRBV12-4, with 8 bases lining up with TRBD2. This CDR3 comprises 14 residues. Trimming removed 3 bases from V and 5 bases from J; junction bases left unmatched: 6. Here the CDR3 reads CASSFPRSGNEQYV. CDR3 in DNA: TGTGCCAGCAGTTTTCCACGTAGCGGGAACGAGCAGTACGTC.

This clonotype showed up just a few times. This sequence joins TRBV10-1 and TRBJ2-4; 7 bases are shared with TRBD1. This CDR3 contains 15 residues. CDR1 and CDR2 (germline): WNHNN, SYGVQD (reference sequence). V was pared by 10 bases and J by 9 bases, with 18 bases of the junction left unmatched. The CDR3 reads CATSSGQAGAGIQYF. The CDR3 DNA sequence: TGCGCCACCAGCAGCGGACAGGCCGGGGCGGGCATTCAGTACTTC.

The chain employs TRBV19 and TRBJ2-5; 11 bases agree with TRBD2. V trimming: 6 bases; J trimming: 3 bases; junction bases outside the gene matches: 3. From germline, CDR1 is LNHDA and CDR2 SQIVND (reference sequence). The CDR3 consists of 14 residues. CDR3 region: CASRVSGGEETQYF. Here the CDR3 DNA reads TGTGCCAGTAGGGTTAGCGGGGGGGAAGAGACCCAGTACTTC.